This TCR beta chain was sequenced for a study of CD8 T cells in ankylosing spondylitis. Making the TCR beta libraries involved quantitative 5'-RACE with molecular barcodes. TCRdb reanalysed the 5' RACE reads using MiXCR and keeps one entry per CDR3 protein. The table has fewer than 750,000 distinct CDR3 sequences, under 20% seen once. This clonotype came up a few times. Its antigen remains unidentified. V was trimmed by 6 bases and J by 5 bases, leaving 19 bases between them. Germline values: CDR1 MNHNS, CDR2 SASEGT. This CDR3 has 15 amino acids. Findings and caveats of the study: Apparently characteristic of ankylosing spondylitis blood was a TCR beta motif (roughly eight highly homologous variants). Matched ankylosing spondylitis synovial fluid reportedly contained a significantly enriched population of disease-linked clones. Disease-linked clones, CD8+, were relatively rare in peripheral blood.

The sequence was obtained from a male donor with ankylosing spondylitis. Sequenced material: blood, either unsorted or a sorted T cell fraction (not recorded which). The chain carries TRBV6-1 and TRBJ1-1; D is perhaps TRBD1 (6 bases). In DNA, the CDR3 is TGTGCCAGCAGCGACCCAGGGGCCGGGGTGACTGAAGCTTTCTTT. Residues: CASSDPGAGVTEAFF.